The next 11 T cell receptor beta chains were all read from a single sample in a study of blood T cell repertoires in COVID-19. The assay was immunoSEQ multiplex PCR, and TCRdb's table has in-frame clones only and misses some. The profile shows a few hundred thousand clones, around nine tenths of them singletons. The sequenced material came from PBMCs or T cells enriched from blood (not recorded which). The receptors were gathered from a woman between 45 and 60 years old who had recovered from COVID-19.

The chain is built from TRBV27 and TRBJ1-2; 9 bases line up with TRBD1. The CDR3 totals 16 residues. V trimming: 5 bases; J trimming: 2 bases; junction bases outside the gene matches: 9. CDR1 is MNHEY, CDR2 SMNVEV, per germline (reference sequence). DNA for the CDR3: TGTGCCAGCAGTCCGGACAGGGGCGGAGAGAACTATGGCTACACCTTC. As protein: CASSPDRGGENYGYTF.

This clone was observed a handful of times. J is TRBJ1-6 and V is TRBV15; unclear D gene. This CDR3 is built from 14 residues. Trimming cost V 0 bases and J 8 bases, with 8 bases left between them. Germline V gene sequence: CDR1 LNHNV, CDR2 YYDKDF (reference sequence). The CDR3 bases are TGTGCCACCAGCAGAGAGAGGGTCTATTCACCCCTCCACTTT. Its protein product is CATSRERVYSPLHF.

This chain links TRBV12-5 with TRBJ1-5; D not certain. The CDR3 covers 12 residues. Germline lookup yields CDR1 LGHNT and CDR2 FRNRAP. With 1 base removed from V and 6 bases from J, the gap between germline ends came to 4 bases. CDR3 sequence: CASGLDFQPQHF. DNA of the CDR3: TGTGCTAGTGGTTTGGACTTTCAGCCCCAGCATTTT. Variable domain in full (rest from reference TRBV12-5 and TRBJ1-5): DARVTQTPRHKVTEMGQEVTMRCQPILGHNTVFWYRQTMMQGLELLAYFRNRAPLDDSGMPKDRFSAEMPDATLATLKIQPSEPRDSAVYFCASGLDFQPQHFGDGTRLSIL.

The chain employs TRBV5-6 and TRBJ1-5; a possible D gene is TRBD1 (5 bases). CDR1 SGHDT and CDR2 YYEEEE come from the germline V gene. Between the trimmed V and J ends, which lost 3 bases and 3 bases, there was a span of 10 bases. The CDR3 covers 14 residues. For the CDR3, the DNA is TGTGCCAGCAGCTCGACAGAATTCAATCAGCCCCAGCATTTT. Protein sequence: CASSSTEFNQPQHF. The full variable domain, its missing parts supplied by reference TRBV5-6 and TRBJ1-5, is DAGVTQSPTHLIKTRGQQVTLRCSPKSGHDTVSWYQQALGQGPQFIFQYYEEEERQRGNFPDRFSGHQFPNYSSELNVNALLLGDSALYLCASSSTEFNQPQHFGDGTRLSIL.

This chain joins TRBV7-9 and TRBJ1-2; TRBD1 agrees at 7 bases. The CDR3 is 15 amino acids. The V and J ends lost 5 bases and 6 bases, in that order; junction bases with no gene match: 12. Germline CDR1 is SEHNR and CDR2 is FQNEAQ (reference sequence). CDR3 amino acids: CASSMAQGSIDGYTF. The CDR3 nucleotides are TGTGCCAGCAGCATGGCACAGGGGTCGATAGATGGCTACACCTTC.

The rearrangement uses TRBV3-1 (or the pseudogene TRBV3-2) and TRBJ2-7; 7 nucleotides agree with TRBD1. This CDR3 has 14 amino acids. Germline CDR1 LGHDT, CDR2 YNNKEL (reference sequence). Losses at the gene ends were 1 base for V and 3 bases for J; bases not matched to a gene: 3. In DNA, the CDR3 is TGTGCCAGCAGCCAAGTACAGGGGATCTACGAGCAGTACTTC. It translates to CASSQVQGIYEQYF.

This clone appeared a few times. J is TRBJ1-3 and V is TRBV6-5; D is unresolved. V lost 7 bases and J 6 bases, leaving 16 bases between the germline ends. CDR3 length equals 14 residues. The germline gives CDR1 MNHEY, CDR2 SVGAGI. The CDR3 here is CASTTRRFSNTIYF. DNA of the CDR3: TGTGCCAGCACCACTAGACGGTTTTCAAACACCATATATTTT.

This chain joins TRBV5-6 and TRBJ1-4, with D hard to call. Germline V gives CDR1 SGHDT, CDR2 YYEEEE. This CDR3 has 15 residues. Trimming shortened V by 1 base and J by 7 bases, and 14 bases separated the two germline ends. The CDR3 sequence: CASSLRRDMAEKLFF. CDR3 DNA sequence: TGTGCCAGCAGCTTGAGGAGGGATATGGCTGAAAAACTGTTTTTT.

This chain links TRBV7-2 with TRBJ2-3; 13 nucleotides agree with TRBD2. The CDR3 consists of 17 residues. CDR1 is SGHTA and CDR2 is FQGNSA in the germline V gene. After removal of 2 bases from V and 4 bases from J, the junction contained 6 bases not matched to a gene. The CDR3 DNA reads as TGTGCCAGCAGCTTAAGGGGACTAGCGGGGTACTCAGATACGCAGTATTTT. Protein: CASSLRGLAGYSDTQYF.

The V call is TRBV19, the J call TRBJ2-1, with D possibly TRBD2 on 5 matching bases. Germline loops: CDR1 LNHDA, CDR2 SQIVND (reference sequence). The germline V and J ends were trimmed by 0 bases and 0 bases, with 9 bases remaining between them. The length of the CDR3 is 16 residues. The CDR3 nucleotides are TGTGCCAGTAGTATAGATGAAGGGAGCTCCTACAATGAGCAGTTCTTC. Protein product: CASSIDEGSSYNEQFF.

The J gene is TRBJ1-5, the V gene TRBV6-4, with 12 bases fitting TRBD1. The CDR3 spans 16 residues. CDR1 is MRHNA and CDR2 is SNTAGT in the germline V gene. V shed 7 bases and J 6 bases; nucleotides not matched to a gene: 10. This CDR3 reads CASIYRGQGAAQPQHF. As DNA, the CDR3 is TGTGCCAGCATCTATCGGGGACAGGGGGCGGCTCAGCCCCAGCATTTT.